The clone carrying this TCR beta chain has ten or more counts. Its specificity is unknown. The record originates from a study of T cells in Graves' hyperthyroidism and ophthalmopathy. Study-level information: Peripheral blood was taken when the disease was first diagnosed, before any treatment began. Notes on the study in general: Researchers found most expanded thyroid clonotypes above 0.001 in blood as well. Patients with ophthalmopathy were separated from those with stable hyperthyroidism by a 13 V-J model.

The CDR3 spans 14 residues. Germline V CDR1 and CDR2: SNHLY, FYNNEI. Between the trimmed V and J ends, which lost 1 base and 0 bases, there was a span of 4 bases. The TCR beta CDR3 regions underwent amplification using RNA transcripts as the source. HTBI primers were employed in a first-round RT-PCR of the TCR CDR3. Via MiXCR, TCRdb re-called the multiplex PCR reads, giving one row per CDR3 protein. The table includes 240,000 or so distinct CDR3 sequences, about 17% detected once. Source material for PBMCs was over 7.5 ml fresh peripheral blood. The rearrangement uses TRBV2 and TRBJ1-3; D uncertain. Sequencing used blood. The clonotype comes from a woman aged 18-29 years with Graves' ophthalmopathy. The CDR3 DNA reads TGTGCCAGCAGTGAAGGCTACTCTGGAAACACCATATATTTT. Amino acid sequence: CASSEGYSGNTIYF.